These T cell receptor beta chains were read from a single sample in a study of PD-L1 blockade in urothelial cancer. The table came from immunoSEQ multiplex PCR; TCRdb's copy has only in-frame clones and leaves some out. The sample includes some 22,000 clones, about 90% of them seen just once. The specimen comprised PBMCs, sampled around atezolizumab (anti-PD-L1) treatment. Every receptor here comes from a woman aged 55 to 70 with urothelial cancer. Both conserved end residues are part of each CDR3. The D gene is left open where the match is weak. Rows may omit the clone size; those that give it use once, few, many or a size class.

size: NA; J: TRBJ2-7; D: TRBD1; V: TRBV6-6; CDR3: CASRSQGAVYEQYF; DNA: TGTGCCAGCAGGTCACAGGGGGCGGTCTACGAGCAGTACTTC
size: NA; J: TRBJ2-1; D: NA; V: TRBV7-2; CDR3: CASSLYLRIDSYNEQFF; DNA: TGTGCCAGCAGCTTATACTTGCGGATCGACTCCTACAATGAGCAGTTCTTC
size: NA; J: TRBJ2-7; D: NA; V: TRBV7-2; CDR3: CASSRRANYEQYF; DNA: TGTGCCAGCAGCCGGAGGGCCAACTACGAGCAGTACTTC
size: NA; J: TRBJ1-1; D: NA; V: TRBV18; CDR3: CASSTAGASLTEAFF; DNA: TGTGCCAGCTCAACCGCAGGGGCGAGTTTGACTGAAGCTTTCTTT
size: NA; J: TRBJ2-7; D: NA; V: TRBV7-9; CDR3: CASSSTVSYEQYF; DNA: TGTGCCAGCAGCTCCACGGTCTCCTACGAGCAGTACTTC
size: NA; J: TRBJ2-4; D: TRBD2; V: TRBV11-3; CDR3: CASSSRGTSGIGIQYF; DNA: TGTGCCAGCAGCTCCCGGGGGACTAGCGGGATTGGCATTCAGTACTTC
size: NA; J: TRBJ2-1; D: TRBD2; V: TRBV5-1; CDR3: CASSWAGDGNEQFF; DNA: TGCGCCAGCAGCTGGGCGGGAGACGGTAATGAGCAGTTCTTC
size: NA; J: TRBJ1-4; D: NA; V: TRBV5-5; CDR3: CASSFYRESEKLFF; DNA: TGTGCCAGCAGCTTTTACAGGGAAAGCGAAAAACTGTTTTTT
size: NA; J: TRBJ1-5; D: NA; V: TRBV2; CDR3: CASARERNQPQHF; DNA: TGTGCCAGCGCGAGGGAGCGGAATCAGCCCCAGCATTTT
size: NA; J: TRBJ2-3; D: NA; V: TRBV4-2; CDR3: CASSPYLEHTDTQYF; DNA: TGTGCCAGCAGCCCCTACCTTGAGCACACAGATACGCAGTATTTT
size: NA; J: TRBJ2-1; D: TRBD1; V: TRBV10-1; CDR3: CASSEASSTGGKNEQFF; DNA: TGCGCCAGCAGTGAGGCTTCTTCGACAGGGGGCAAGAATGAGCAGTTCTTC
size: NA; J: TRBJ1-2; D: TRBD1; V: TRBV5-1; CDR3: CASSLALTGRTYYGYTF; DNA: TGCGCCAGCAGCTTGGCCCTGACAGGGAGAACTTACTATGGCTACACCTTC
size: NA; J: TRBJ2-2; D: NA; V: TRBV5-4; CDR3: CASSLGGALANTGELFF; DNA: TGTGCCAGCAGCTTGGGGGGCGCGCTAGCGAACACCGGGGAGCTGTTTTTT
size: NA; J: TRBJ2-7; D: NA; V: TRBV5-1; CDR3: CASSPDIPPYEQYF; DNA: TGCGCCAGCAGCCCGGACATCCCACCCTACGAGCAGTACTTC
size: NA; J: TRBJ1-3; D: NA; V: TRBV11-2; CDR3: CASTKEIAGNTIYF; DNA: TGTGCCAGCACCAAGGAGATAGCGGGAAACACCATATATTTT
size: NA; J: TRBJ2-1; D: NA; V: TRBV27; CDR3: CASSPSLGEDHNEQFF; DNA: TGTGCCAGCAGTCCCTCGTTGGGGGAGGATCACAATGAGCAGTTCTTC
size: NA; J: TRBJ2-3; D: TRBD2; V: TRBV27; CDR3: CASSWGGRTSTDTQYF; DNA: TGTGCCAGCAGTTGGGGGGGGAGGACCAGCACAGATACGCAGTATTTT
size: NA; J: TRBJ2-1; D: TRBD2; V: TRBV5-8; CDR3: CASSFVSGGQFF; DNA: TGTGCCAGCAGCTTCGTGAGCGGGGGGCAGTTCTTC
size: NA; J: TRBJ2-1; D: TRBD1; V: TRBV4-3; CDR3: CASSQLTLGDRGDEQFF; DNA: TGCGCCAGCAGCCAGCTCACACTTGGGGACAGGGGCGATGAGCAGTTCTTC
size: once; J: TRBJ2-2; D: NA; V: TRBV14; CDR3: CASSRGINTGELFF; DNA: TGTGCCAGCAGTAGGGGGATTAACACCGGGGAGCTGTTTTTT
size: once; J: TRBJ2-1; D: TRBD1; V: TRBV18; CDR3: CASSPKGTGGLEIYNEQFF; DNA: TGTGCCAGCTCACCTAAGGGGACAGGGGGCCTCGAAATCTACAATGAGCAGTTCTTC
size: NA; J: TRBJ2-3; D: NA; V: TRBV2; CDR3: CASSGGTIGTDTQYF; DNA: TGTGCCAGCAGTGGGGGGACAATCGGCACAGATACGCAGTATTTT
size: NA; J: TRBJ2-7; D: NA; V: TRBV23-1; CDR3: CASRIRDTTYEQYF; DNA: TGCGCCAGCAGGATCCGGGACACTACCTACGAGCAGTACTTC
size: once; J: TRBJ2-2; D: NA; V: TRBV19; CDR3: CASSKTRNTGELFF; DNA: TGTGCCAGTAGTAAGACTAGAAACACCGGGGAGCTGTTTTTT